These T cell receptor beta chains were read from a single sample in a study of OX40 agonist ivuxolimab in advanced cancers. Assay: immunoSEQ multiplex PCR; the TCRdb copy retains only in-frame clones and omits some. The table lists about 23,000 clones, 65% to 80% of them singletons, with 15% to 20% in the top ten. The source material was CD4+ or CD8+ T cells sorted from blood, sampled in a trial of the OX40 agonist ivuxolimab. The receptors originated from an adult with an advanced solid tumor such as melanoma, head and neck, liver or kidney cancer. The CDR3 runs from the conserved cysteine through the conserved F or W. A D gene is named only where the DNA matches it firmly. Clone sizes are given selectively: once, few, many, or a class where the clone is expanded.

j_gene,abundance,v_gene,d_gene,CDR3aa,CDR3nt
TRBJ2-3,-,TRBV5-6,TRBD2,CASSLLNSGTTDTQYF,TGTGCCAGCAGTTTGCTGAATAGCGGGACCACAGATACGCAGTATTTT
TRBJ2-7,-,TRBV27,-,CASSLSRGEDAYEQYF,TGTGCCAGCAGTTTATCTAGAGGTGAGGATGCCTACGAGCAGTACTTC
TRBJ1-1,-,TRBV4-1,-,CASSQKVDSSYTEAFF,TGCGCCAGCAGCCAAAAAGTCGACAGTTCCTACACTGAAGCTTTCTTT
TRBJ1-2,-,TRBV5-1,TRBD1,CASSARTGDTIIDGYTF,TGCGCCAGCAGCGCGCGGACAGGGGACACCATAATTGATGGCTACACCTTC
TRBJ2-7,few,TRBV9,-,CASSVEWDSKGTYEQYF,TGTGCCAGCAGCGTAGAGTGGGACTCTAAAGGGACCTACGAGCAGTACTTC
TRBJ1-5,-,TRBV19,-,CASSMGWGGNQPQHF,TGTGCCAGTAGTATGGGTTGGGGGGGCAATCAGCCCCAGCATTTT
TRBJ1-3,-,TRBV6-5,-,CASSYSSGPGNTIYF,TGTGCCAGCAGTTACTCGTCGGGTCCTGGAAACACCATATATTTT
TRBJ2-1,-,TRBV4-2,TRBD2,CASSPNSGKSNEQFF,TGTGCCAGCAGCCCCAATAGCGGGAAATCCAATGAGCAGTTCTTC
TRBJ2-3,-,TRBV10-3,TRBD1,CAISPTGDPTDTQYF,TGTGCCATCAGCCCGACAGGGGACCCCACAGATACGCAGTATTTT
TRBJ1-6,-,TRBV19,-,CASNKEYSYNSPLHF,TGTGCCAGTAATAAGGAATACTCCTATAATTCACCCCTCCACTTT
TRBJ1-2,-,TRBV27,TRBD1,CASSLGPGQGSGYTF,TGTGCCAGCAGTTTAGGTCCCGGACAGGGGAGCGGCTACACCTTC
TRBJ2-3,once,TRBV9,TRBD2,CASSVTSGGYTDTQYF,TGTGCCAGCAGCGTCACTAGCGGAGGCTACACAGATACGCAGTATTTT
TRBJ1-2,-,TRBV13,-,CASSAQGGGHYGYTF,TGTGCCAGCAGCGCCCAAGGAGGAGGGCACTATGGCTACACCTTC
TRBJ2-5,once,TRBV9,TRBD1,CASSAGDTGGMETQYF,TGTGCCAGCAGCGCGGGTGATACAGGGGGTATGGAGACCCAGTACTTC
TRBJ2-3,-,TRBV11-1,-,CASSQGADTQYF,TGTGCCAGCAGCCAAGGGGCAGATACGCAGTATTTT
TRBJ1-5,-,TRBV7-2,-,CASSHGASSNQPQHF,TGTGCCAGTTCCCATGGGGCATCTAGCAATCAGCCCCAGCATTTT
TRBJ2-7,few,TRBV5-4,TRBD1,CASSSRDRGALEQYF,TGTGCCAGCAGCTCCCGGGACAGGGGCGCCCTCGAGCAGTACTTC
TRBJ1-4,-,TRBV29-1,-,CSAKGGGEKLFF,TGCAGCGCCAAGGGAGGGGGGGAAAAACTGTTTTTT
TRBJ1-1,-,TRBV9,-,CASSAGHLETEAFF,TGTGCCAGCAGCGCCGGACACTTGGAGACTGAAGCTTTCTTT
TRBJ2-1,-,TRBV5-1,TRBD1,CASSDDRGPNNEQFF,TGCGCCAGCAGCGATGACAGGGGGCCTAACAATGAGCAGTTCTTC
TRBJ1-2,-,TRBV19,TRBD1,CASSIPGQGAVSYGYTF,TGTGCCAGTAGTATCCCGGGACAGGGGGCTGTGAGCTATGGCTACACCTTC
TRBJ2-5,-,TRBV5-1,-,CASSSLGTNQETQYF,TGCGCCAGCAGCTCGCTGGGTACAAACCAAGAGACCCAGTACTTC
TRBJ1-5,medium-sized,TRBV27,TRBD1,CASSFQDRANQPQHF,TGTGCCAGCAGTTTTCAGGACAGGGCCAATCAGCCCCAGCATTTT
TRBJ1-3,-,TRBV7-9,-,CASTRGAGLSSGNTIYF,TGTGCCAGCACCCGAGGGGCAGGCCTTTCCTCTGGAAACACCATATATTTT
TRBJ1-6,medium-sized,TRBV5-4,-,CASSLVLSSYNSPLHF,TGTGCCAGCAGCTTGGTGTTAAGCTCCTATAATTCACCCCTCCACTTT
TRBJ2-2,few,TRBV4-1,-,CASSQERRGELFF,TGCGCCAGCAGCCAAGAACGTCGCGGGGAGCTGTTTTTT
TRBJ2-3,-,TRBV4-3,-,CASSPWGGQRDTQYF,TGCGCCAGCAGCCCCTGGGGGGGGCAGAGAGATACGCAGTATTTT
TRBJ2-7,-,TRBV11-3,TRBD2,CASSLRRGSSYEQYF,TGTGCCAGCAGCTTACGGCGGGGGAGCTCCTACGAGCAGTACTTC
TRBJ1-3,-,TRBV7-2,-,CASSPDGNTIYF,TGTGCCAGCAGCCCAGACGGGAACACCATATATTTT
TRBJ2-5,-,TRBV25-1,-,CASSGLRGTQYF,TGTGCCAGCAGTGGACTCCGGGGGACCCAGTACTTC
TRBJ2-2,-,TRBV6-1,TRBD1,CASSGPGTATGELFF,TGTGCCAGCAGTGGTCCCGGGACAGCCACCGGGGAGCTGTTTTTT
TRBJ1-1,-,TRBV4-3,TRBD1,CASSQTTGTGSTEAFF,TGCGCCAGCAGCCAAACTACCGGGACAGGGTCAACTGAAGCTTTCTTT
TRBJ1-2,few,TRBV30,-,CAWMAVNGYTF,TGTGCCTGGATGGCAGTAAATGGCTACACCTTC
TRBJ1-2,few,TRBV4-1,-,CASSRTGELGDGYTF,TGCGCCAGCAGCCGCACGGGAGAACTAGGGGATGGCTACACCTTC
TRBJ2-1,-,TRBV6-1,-,CASSVSPRQALGSEQFF,TGTGCCAGCAGTGTTAGCCCTCGACAGGCGCTCGGGAGTGAGCAGTTCTTC
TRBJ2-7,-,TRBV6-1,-,CASSSTYSYEQYF,TGTGCCAGCAGTTCGACCTACTCCTACGAGCAGTACTTC
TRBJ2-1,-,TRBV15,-,CATSRDPGQDNEQFF,TGTGCCACCAGCAGAGATCCAGGTCAAGACAATGAGCAGTTCTTC
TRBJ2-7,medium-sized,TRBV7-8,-,CASSLAGTVYEQYF,TGTGCCAGCAGCTTAGCGGGGACGGTCTACGAGCAGTACTTC
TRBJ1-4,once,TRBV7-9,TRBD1,CASSLRDRGLANEKLFF,TGTGCCAGCAGCCTCCGGGACAGGGGGCTCGCTAATGAAAAACTGTTTTTT
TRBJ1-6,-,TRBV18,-,CASSPVLGPNNSPLHF,TGTGCCAGCTCACCAGTTTTGGGACCGAATAATTCACCCCTCCACTTT
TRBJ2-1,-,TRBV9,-,CASGRGTVYNEQFF,TGTGCCAGCGGACGGGGGACTGTCTACAATGAGCAGTTCTTC
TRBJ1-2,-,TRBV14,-,CASSPSPTYGYTF,TGTGCCAGCAGCCCGTCTCCCACCTATGGCTACACCTTC
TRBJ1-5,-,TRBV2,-,CASKELQGSNQPQHF,TGTGCCAGCAAAGAACTCCAGGGGAGCAATCAGCCCCAGCATTTT
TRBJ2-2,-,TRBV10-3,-,CATSNTGELFF,TGTGCCACCTCTAACACCGGGGAGCTGTTTTTT
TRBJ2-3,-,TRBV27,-,CASSSLPNYPRYTDTQYF,TGTGCCAGCAGTTCGCTCCCAAACTACCCTCGATACACAGATACGCAGTATTTT
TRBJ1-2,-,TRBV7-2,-,CASSFGPVGGYTF,TGTGCCAGCAGCTTCGGGCCGGTTGGGGGCTACACCTTC
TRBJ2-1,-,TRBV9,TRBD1,CASSPRDRGNEQFF,TGTGCCAGCAGCCCCCGGGACAGGGGGAATGAGCAGTTCTTC
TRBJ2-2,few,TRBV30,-,CAWSVRQAGELFF,TGTGCCTGGAGTGTAAGACAGGCCGGGGAGCTGTTTTTT
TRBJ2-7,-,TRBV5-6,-,CASSPATAGGYEQYF,TGTGCCAGCAGCCCGGCGACCGCCGGGGGTTACGAGCAGTACTTC
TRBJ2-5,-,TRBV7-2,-,CASSPGWGGSQETQYF,TGTGCCAGCAGCCCCGGCTGGGGGGGCAGCCAAGAGACCCAGTACTTC
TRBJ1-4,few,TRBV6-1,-,CASSEVTGYGSRVVTNEKLFF,TGTGCCAGCAGTGAAGTCACGGGATATGGGTCCCGGGTGGTAACTAATGAAAAACTGTTTTTT
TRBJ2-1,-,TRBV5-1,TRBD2,CASSTGLAGGHHPFF,TGCGCCAGCAGCACGGGACTAGCGGGGGGGCACCATCCGTTCTTC
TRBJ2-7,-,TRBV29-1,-,CSAGSLNSYEQYF,TGCAGCGCTGGTTCGTTAAATTCCTACGAGCAGTACTTC
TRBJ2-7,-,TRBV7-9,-,CASSPTLGEAEQYF,TGTGCCAGCAGCCCAACTTTAGGGGAGGCCGAGCAGTACTTC
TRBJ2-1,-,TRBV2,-,CASLGGEQFF,TGTGCCAGCCTGGGGGGTGAGCAGTTCTTC
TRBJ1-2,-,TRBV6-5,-,CASSYESLYGYTF,TGTGCCAGCAGTTACGAGTCCCTCTATGGCTACACCTTC